The 19 T cell receptor beta chains presented below share a single source sample, sequenced in a study of blood T cell repertoires in COVID-19. Here immunoSEQ multiplex PCR was the method, and the copy in TCRdb shows in-frame clones only, minus some. The table has 140,000 to 150,000 clones, roughly 90% seen once; the top ten hold approximately 2.4%. Material: peripheral blood. These TCRs come from a human donor with COVID-19, enrolled during active disease. The donor label of this sample is uncertain.

Only one count was recorded for this clone. The chain recombines TRBV6-1 with TRBJ1-6; tentatively, D is TRBD1 (6 bases). Trimming took off 7 bases at V and 5 bases at J, with 15 bases between the two ends. The germline V gene encodes CDR1 MNHNS and CDR2 SASEGT. The CDR3 length is 15 residues. The CDR3 loop is CASNKRGKNNSPLHF. CDR3 nucleotide sequence: TGTGCCAGCAATAAAAGGGGGAAAAATAATTCACCCCTCCACTTT.

The V gene is TRBV27, the J gene TRBJ2-2; TRBD1 matches 7 bases. The V and J ends lost 5 bases and 5 bases, in that order; junction bases with no gene match: 11. CDR1 MNHEY and CDR2 SMNVEV come from the germline V gene (reference sequence). The CDR3 sequence is 16 residues long. This CDR3 is CASSEDGGRGTGELFF. CDR3 coding DNA: TGTGCCAGCAGTGAGGATGGGGGCAGGGGGACCGGGGAGCTGTTTTTT.

V gene TRBV5-1 combines with J gene TRBJ2-1; no clear D gene. This CDR3 contains 13 residues. Germline CDR1 is SGHRS and CDR2 is YFSETQ. V was clipped by 0 bases and J by 7 bases, with 8 bases between them. This CDR3 reads CASSLEQSNEQFF. Written as DNA, the CDR3 is TGCGCCAGCAGCTTGGAACAGTCAAATGAGCAGTTCTTC.

The V gene is TRBV4-1, the J gene TRBJ1-1, with a weak D call TRBD1 (5 bases). The V end lost 1 base, the J end lost 3 bases, and 15 bases lay between the germline ends. The CDR3 runs 16 residues. The V gene's germline CDR1 is MGHRA and CDR2 YSYEKL. CDR3 bases: TGCGCCAGCAGCCAAGGGGGGGGATGGATGGACACTGAAGCTTTCTTT. Its translation is CASSQGGGWMDTEAFF.

This clone was found once. CDR3 sequence (DNA): TGTGCCAGCACTGACAGGGGGGCGTTCACGAACACTGAAGCTTTCTTT. The encoded protein is CASTDRGAFTNTEAFF. The rearrangement links TRBV2 to TRBJ1-1, with 9 nucleotides matching TRBD1. Germline values: CDR1 SNHLY, CDR2 FYNNEI. Losses at the gene ends were 7 bases for V and 1 base for J; bases not matched to a gene: 10. CDR3 size: 16 residues.

The chain combines TRBV18 with TRBJ1-6; the D gene is possibly TRBD1 (5 bases). Trimming took 2 bases from V and 7 from J, leaving 9 bases between them. Germline CDR1 reads KGHSH; CDR2 reads LQKENI. The CDR3 is 14 amino acids. Written as DNA, the CDR3 is TGTGCCAGCTCACCAGGGGAGGGGAATTCACCCCTCCACTTT. The encoded protein is CASSPGEGNSPLHF. Complete variable domain (other parts from reference TRBV18 and TRBJ1-6): NAGVMQNPRHLVRRRGQEARLRCSPMKGHSHVYWYRQLPEEGLKFMVYLQKENIIDESGMPKERFSAEFPKEGPSILRIQQVVRGDSAAYFCASSPGEGNSPLHFGNGTRLTVT.

The gene calls are TRBV11-1 and TRBJ1-2; D gene uncertain. This CDR3 has 14 amino acids. V lost 3 bases and J 4 bases, leaving 12 bases between the germline ends. CDR1 and CDR2 (germline): SGHAT, FQDESV (reference sequence). The CDR3 loop reads CASSLSAGIYGYTF. The DNA for the CDR3 is TGTGCCAGCAGCTTGAGTGCGGGGATCTATGGCTACACCTTC. Full variable domain (missing parts from reference TRBV11-1 and TRBJ1-2): EAEVAQSPRYKITEKSQAVAFWCDPISGHATLYWYRQILGQGPELLVQFQDESVVDDSQLPKDRFSAERLKGVDSTLKIQPAELGDSAMYLCASSLSAGIYGYTFGSGTRLTVV.

This chain links TRBV3-1 (or the pseudogene TRBV3-2) with TRBJ2-7, with D perhaps matching TRBD2 (6 bases). Trimming shortened V by 2 bases and J by 2 bases, and 13 bases separated the two germline ends. Germline lookup yields CDR1 LGHDT and CDR2 YNNKEL (reference sequence). This CDR3 is 15 amino acids long. Written as DNA, the CDR3 is TGTGCCAGCAGCCAAACTGGCGGGGAAGCCTACGAGCAGTACTTC. It yields the protein CASSQTGGEAYEQYF.

This clone was counted only a few times. This chain links TRBV27 with TRBJ2-3, with D perhaps TRBD1 (5 bases). V was shortened by 5 bases and J by 3 bases, with 15 bases between the two germline ends. The CDR3 totals 15 residues. The germline gives CDR1 MNHEY, CDR2 SMNVEV (reference sequence). The CDR3 here is CASSPQNTGTDTQYF. The CDR3 nucleotides read TGTGCCAGCAGTCCCCAGAATACAGGAACAGATACGCAGTATTTT.

This clone was detected ten times or more. V and J are TRBV30 and TRBJ1-1; D uncertain. With 4 bases removed from V and 6 bases from J, the gap between germline ends came to 18 bases. This CDR3 comprises 14 residues. CDR1 is GTSNPN and CDR2 is SVGIG in the germline V gene (reference sequence). CDR3 loop: CAWTNRAGYAEAFF. The CDR3 DNA reads as TGTGCCTGGACTAATAGGGCGGGTTATGCTGAAGCTTTCTTT.

This rearrangement joins TRBV3-1 (or the pseudogene TRBV3-2) to TRBJ2-3, with no clear D. Trimming left V 2 bases short and J 6 bases short, with 12 bases between. Germline assignment: CDR1 LGHDT and CDR2 YNNKEL (reference sequence). The CDR3 totals 14 residues. CDR3 loop: CASSQLSTVDTQYF. The CDR3 DNA reads TGTGCCAGCAGCCAACTTAGCACCGTCGATACGCAGTATTTT.

The J gene is TRBJ2-7, the V gene TRBV10-3; TRBD1 matches at 8 bases. The CDR3 covers 14 residues. Germline V gene sequence: CDR1 ENHRY, CDR2 SYGVKD. V trimming: 2 bases; J trimming: 2 bases; junction bases outside the gene matches: 2. CDR3 in DNA: TGTGCCATCAGTGAGATACAGGGGGCCTACGAGCAGTACTTC. As protein: CAISEIQGAYEQYF.

The chain combines TRBV9 with TRBJ1-3; TRBD1 might be the D (6 bases). This CDR3 is built from 16 residues. CDR1 is SGDLS and CDR2 is YYNGEE in the germline V gene. V was cut by 2 bases and J by 3 bases, with 15 bases left in between. CDR3 residues: CASSVDSRSGGNTIYF. CDR3 DNA sequence: TGTGCCAGCAGCGTGGACAGTCGGAGCGGTGGAAACACCATATATTTT.

This chain connects TRBV19 to TRBJ2-2, with D perhaps matching TRBD2 (6 bases). V lost 3 bases to trimming and J lost 5 bases, with 19 bases between them. From germline, CDR1 is LNHDA and CDR2 SQIVND (reference sequence). CDR3 length: 17 amino acids. DNA of the CDR3: TGTGCCAGTAGTATTGCGGGGACCGGAATGGGGACCGGGGAGCTGTTTTTT. Translating it yields CASSIAGTGMGTGELFF.

The chain couples TRBV27 to TRBJ1-2, with 8 positions matching TRBD1. The CDR3 sequence is 14 residues long. Trimming took 6 bases from V and 2 from J; bases not matched to a gene: 5. Germline V gene sequence: CDR1 MNHEY, CDR2 SMNVEV (reference sequence). The DNA for the CDR3 is TGTGCCAGCAGGGAACGGACAGGGAACTATGGCTACACCTTC. Protein product: CASRERTGNYGYTF.

This chain uses TRBV27 with TRBJ1-6; 7 bases agree with TRBD1. Germline CDR1 is MNHEY and CDR2 is SMNVEV (reference sequence). The CDR3 has 15 amino acids. The trim removed 6 bases at V and 9 bases at J, leaving 11 bases unmatched. The CDR3 coding sequence is TGTGCCAGCAGCACTTATCAGGGGGGAAGTTCACCCCTCCACTTT. This encodes CASSTYQGGSSPLHF.

This clone was observed a single time. V and J are TRBV25-1 and TRBJ1-1; 8 bases match TRBD1. The V gene end was trimmed by 4 bases and the J gene end by 8 bases; junction bases not matched to a gene: 9. The CDR3 is made up of 14 amino acids. Per germline, CDR1 MGHDK and CDR2 SYGVNS. CDR3 nucleotide sequence: TGTGCCAGCAGTGGCCGGGACAGGTCTTTAGAAGCTTTCTTT. Translation gives CASSGRDRSLEAFF.

This chain uses TRBV18 with TRBJ2-7; weak D call: TRBD1 (5 bases). Trimming shortened V by 0 bases and J by 1 base, and 10 bases separated the two germline ends. The CDR3 is 15 residues long. The germline V gene encodes CDR1 KGHSH and CDR2 LQKENI. The CDR3 nucleotides read TGTGCCAGCTCACCACCGTTGGACAAATCCTACGAGCAGTACTTC. It specifies CASSPPLDKSYEQYF.

V gene TRBV10-3 combines with J gene TRBJ1-5; 7 bases fit TRBD1. CDR1 and CDR2 from the germline V gene are ENHRY and SYGVKD. V lost 3 bases, J lost 5 bases, and 16 bases stayed unmatched. The CDR3 sequence is 18 residues long. CDR3 sequence: CAISDRDSLTGMHQPQHF. CDR3 bases: TGTGCCATCAGTGACCGGGACAGCCTTACGGGGATGCATCAGCCCCAGCATTTT.